What follows describes a single TCR beta chain. This entry comes from a study of OX40 agonist ivuxolimab in advanced cancers. V lost 5 bases and J lost 1; bases outside the gene matches: 4. This CDR3 is built from 14 residues. Germline CDR1 and CDR2: LNHDA and SQIVND (reference sequence). TCRdb keeps only in-frame clones here, not all; method: immunoSEQ multiplex PCR. Of 55,000 to 65,000 clones in the sample, around nine tenths are singletons; the top ten hold less than 0.85%. The sequence derives from an adult with an advanced solid tumor such as melanoma, head and neck, liver or kidney cancer. This chain uses TRBV19 with TRBJ1-1, with 7 nucleotides matching TRBD1. Sequenced here: CD4+ or CD8+ T cells sorted from blood, sampled in a trial of the OX40 agonist ivuxolimab. For the CDR3, the DNA is TGTGCCAGTAGTTACAGGGGAGAGAACACTGAAGCTTTCTTT. This sequence encodes CASSYRGENTEAFF.